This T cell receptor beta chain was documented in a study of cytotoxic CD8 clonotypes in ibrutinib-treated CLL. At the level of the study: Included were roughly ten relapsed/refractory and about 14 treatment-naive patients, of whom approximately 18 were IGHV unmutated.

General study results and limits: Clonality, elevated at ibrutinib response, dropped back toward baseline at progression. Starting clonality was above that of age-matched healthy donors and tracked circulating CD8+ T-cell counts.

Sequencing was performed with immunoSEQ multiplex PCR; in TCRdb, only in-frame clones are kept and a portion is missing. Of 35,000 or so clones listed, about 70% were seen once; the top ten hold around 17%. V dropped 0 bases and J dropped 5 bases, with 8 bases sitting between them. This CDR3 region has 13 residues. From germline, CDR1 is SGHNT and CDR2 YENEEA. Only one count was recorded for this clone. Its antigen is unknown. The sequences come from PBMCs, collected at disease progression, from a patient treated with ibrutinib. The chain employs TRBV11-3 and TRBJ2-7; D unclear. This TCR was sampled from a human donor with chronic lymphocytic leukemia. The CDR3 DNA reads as TGTGCCAGCAGCTTAGAACTTCGCGACGAGCAGTACTTC. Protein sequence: CASSLELRDEQYF.